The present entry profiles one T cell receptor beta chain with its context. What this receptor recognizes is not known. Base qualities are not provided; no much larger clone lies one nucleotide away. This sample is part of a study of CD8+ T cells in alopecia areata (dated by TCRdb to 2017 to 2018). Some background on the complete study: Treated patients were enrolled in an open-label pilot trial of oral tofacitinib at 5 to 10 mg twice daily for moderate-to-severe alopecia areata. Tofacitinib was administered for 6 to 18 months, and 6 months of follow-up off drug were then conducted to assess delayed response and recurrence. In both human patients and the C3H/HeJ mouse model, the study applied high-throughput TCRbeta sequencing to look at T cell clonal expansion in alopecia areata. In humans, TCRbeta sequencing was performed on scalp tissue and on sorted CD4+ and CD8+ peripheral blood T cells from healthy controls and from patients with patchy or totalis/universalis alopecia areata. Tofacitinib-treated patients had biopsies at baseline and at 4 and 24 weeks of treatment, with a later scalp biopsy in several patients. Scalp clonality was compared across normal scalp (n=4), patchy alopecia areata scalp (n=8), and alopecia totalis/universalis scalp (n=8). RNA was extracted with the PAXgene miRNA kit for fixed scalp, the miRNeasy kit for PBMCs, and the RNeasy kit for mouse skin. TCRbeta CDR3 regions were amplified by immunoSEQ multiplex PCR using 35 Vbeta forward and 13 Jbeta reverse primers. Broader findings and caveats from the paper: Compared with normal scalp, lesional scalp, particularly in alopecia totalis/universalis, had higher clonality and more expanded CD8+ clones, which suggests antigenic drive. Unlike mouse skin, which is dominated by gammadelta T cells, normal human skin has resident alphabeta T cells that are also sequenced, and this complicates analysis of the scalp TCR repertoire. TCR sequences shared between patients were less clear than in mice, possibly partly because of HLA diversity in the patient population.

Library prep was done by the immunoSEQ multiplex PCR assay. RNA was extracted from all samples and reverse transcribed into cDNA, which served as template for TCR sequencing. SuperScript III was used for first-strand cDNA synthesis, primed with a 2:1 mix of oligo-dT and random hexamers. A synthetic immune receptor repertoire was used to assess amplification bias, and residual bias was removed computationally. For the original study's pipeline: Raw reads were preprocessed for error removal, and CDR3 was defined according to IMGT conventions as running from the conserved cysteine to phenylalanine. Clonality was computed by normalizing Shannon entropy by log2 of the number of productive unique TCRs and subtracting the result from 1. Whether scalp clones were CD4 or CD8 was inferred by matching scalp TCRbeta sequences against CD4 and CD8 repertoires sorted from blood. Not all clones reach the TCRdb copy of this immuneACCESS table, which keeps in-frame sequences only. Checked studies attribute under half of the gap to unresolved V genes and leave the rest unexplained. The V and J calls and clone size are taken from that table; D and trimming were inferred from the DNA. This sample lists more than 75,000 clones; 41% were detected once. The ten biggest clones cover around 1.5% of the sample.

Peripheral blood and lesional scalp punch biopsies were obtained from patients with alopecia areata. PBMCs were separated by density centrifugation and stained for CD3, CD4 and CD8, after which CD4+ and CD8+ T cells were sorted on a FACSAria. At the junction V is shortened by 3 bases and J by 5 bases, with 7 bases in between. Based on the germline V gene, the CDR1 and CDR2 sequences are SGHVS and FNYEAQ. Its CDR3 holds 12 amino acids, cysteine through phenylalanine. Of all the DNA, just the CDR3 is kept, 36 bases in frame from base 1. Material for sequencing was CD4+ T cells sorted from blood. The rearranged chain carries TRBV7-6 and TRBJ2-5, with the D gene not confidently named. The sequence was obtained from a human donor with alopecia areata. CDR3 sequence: CASSLFMETQYF. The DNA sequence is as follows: TGTGCCAGCAGCTTGTTCATGGAGACCCAGTACTTC.